A selection of T cell receptor beta chains follows, all from one sample in a study of blood T cell repertoires in COVID-19. Measured with immunoSEQ multiplex PCR; TCRdb has only the in-frame clones, and not every one. The sample shows around 140,000 clones, 80% of them seen only once. Sequences were obtained from peripheral blood. These receptors all come from a man between 65 and 85 years old who had recovered from COVID-19. CDR3s include the opening cysteine and the closing phenylalanine or tryptophan. The D gene is left open where the match is weak. Size is stated for part of the rows, as once, few or many counts, or as a class when the clone is expanded.

v_call	d_call	clone_size	j_call	cdr3_nt	cdr3_aa
TRBV18	TRBD2	-	TRBJ2-2	TGTGCCAGCTCACCAGTAGCGGGAACGAACACCGGGGAGCTGTTTTTT	CASSPVAGTNTGELFF
TRBV30	TRBD1	-	TRBJ2-7	TGTGCCTGGACCGGGACAGGTTACGAGCAGTACTTC	CAWTGTGYEQYF
TRBV7-2	-	-	TRBJ2-7	TGTGCCAGCAGCAATCGACAGTCCGAGCAGTACTTC	CASSNRQSEQYF
TRBV29-1	-	-	TRBJ1-1	TGCAGCGTTGAATGGGGGGGCTTCACTGAAGCTTTCTTT	CSVEWGGFTEAFF
TRBV28	TRBD1	-	TRBJ1-5	TGTGCCAGCAGTTCGGGACAGTTCAATCAGCCCCAGCATTTT	CASSSGQFNQPQHF
TRBV7-2	TRBD2	-	TRBJ2-1	TGTGCCAGCAGCTTAGGTAGCGGGAGACGGAATGAGCAGTTCTTC	CASSLGSGRRNEQFF
TRBV11-2	-	-	TRBJ2-5	TGTGCCAGCAGCCCCCCGGGAGTAGACGGCAGAAAGACCCAGTACTTC	CASSPPGVDGRKTQYF
TRBV5-6	TRBD1	-	TRBJ1-1	TGTGCCTTTCACAGGGGGCAAGAAGCTTTCTTT	CAFHRGQEAFF
TRBV25-1	TRBD1	-	TRBJ2-3	TGTGCCAGCAGTGAGAGTACAGGGGGCGCAGATACGCAGTATTTT	CASSESTGGADTQYF
TRBV30	TRBD2	once	TRBJ2-5	TGTGCCTGGACCATAACCGGGGGGGGAGAGACCCAGTACTTC	CAWTITGGGETQYF
TRBV6-5	-	-	TRBJ2-7	TGTGCCAGCAGTCTCGGGGGCGAGCAGTACTTC	CASSLGGEQYF
TRBV7-2	TRBD2	-	TRBJ2-2	TGTGCCAGCAGCTCACTCCCCCATGGGCGGGAGGGCCCAACCGGGGAGCTGTTTTTT	CASSSLPHGREGPTGELFF
TRBV11-1	TRBD1	-	TRBJ1-1	TGTGCCAGCAGCTTATTAGGGGGCGGAGTGAACACTGAAGCTTTCTTT	CASSLLGGGVNTEAFF
TRBV6-5	-	-	TRBJ2-3	TGTGCCAGCAGTTACTCTCTGGAGGATACGCAGTATTTT	CASSYSLEDTQYF
TRBV7-3	-	-	TRBJ2-1	TGTGCCAGCAGCCCCCAGGGGACCGGTTACAATGAGCAGTTCTTC	CASSPQGTGYNEQFF
TRBV5-8	-	-	TRBJ1-3	TGTGCCAGCAGCTTGGAGGTCAGGAACTCTGGAAACACCATATATTTT	CASSLEVRNSGNTIYF
TRBV4-1	TRBD2	-	TRBJ2-7	TGCGCCAGCAGGGTCGGGACTAGCTTAAACGAGCAGTACTTC	CASRVGTSLNEQYF
TRBV3-1/TRBV3-2	-	-	TRBJ2-1	TGTGCCAGCAGCCTGGGGGAGGGGGAGGGCCTGGGTCAGTTCTTC	CASSLGEGEGLGQFF
TRBV29-1	TRBD1	-	TRBJ1-1	TGCAGCGTTGTTGTGCAGGGGGACGCTGAAGCTTTCTTT	CSVVVQGDAEAFF
TRBV5-1	TRBD2	-	TRBJ2-5	TGCGCCAGCAGCTTGGGAGCGGGATCAGAGACCCAGTACTTC	CASSLGAGSETQYF
TRBV27	TRBD2	-	TRBJ2-7	TGTGCCAGCAGTCCACCTCCTAGCGGGACGCACGAGCAGTACTTC	CASSPPPSGTHEQYF
TRBV19	-	few	TRBJ2-1	TGTGCCAGTAGTATCCTAGGGAGCTTAACCTACAATGAGCAGTTCTTC	CASSILGSLTYNEQFF